Following are 5 T cell receptor beta chains from one sample sequenced in a study of OX40 agonist ivuxolimab in advanced cancers. Some clones are missing from TCRdb's copy, which holds only in-frame ones; the method was immunoSEQ multiplex PCR. Seen here are fewer than 85,000 clones, about 85% observed once, and the top ten hold about 0.49%. Sequences were derived from CD4+ or CD8+ T cells sorted from blood, sampled in a trial of the OX40 agonist ivuxolimab. The receptors originated from an adult with an advanced solid tumor such as melanoma, head and neck, liver or kidney cancer.

J is TRBJ2-7 and V is TRBV30, with a weak D call TRBD1 (6 bases). Germline values: CDR1 GTSNPN, CDR2 SVGIG (reference sequence). The V and J ends lost 0 bases and 3 bases respectively, with 12 bases between them. The CDR3 covers 14 residues. CDR3 region: CAWSVWGQGYEQYF. The DNA of the CDR3 is TGTGCCTGGAGTGTTTGGGGGCAGGGCTACGAGCAGTACTTC.

This clone was seen only a few times. This chain connects TRBV30 to TRBJ2-7; TRBD2 is a possible D gene (6 bases). The CDR3 sequence is 13 residues long. V lost 7 bases, J lost 2 bases, and 15 bases lay in between. Germline V lookup: CDR1 GTSNPN, CDR2 SVGIG (reference sequence). CDR3 DNA: TGTGCCTCGCGGGACTTCTTGACCTACGAGCAGTACTTC. Protein product: CASRDFLTYEQYF.

This chain uses TRBV7-2 with TRBJ1-4; 9 positions match TRBD1. The CDR3 is made up of 15 amino acids. CDR1 is SGHTA, CDR2 FQGNSA, per germline. The V and J ends lost 4 bases and 6 bases, in that order; junction bases with no gene match: 6. The CDR3 loop is CASSSRTGGDEKLFF. The CDR3 DNA reads TGTGCCAGCAGCTCACGTACAGGGGGCGATGAAAAACTGTTTTTT. The whole variable domain, filled in from reference TRBV7-2 and TRBJ1-4, reads GAGVSQSPSNKVTEKGKDVELRCDPISGHTALYWYRQSLGQGLEFLIYFQGNSAPDKSGLPSDRFSAERTGGSVSTLTIQRTQQEDSAVYLCASSSRTGGDEKLFFGSGTQLSVL.

The CDR3 is CASSRTQRDNEQFF. CDR3 sequence (DNA): TGCGCCAGCAGCCGGACTCAAAGGGACAATGAGCAGTTCTTC. The chain employs TRBV5-1 and TRBJ2-1, with D possibly being TRBD2 (5 bases). The V end was cut by 4 bases, the J end by 5 bases, with 13 bases between. CDR1 and CDR2 (germline): SGHRS, YFSETQ. The CDR3 sequence is 14 residues long.

The chain links TRBV30 to TRBJ1-3; 7 nucleotides agree with TRBD1. V lost 1 base and J lost 4; bases outside the gene matches: 4. The CDR3 is 14 residues long. CDR1 and CDR2 from the germline V gene are GTSNPN and SVGIG (reference sequence). The DNA for the CDR3 is TGTGCCTGGAGTGAAGGGGGCGGGGGAAACACCATATATTTT. Residues: CAWSEGGGGNTIYF. The full variable domain, with the rest looked up from reference TRBV30 and TRBJ1-3, is SQTIHQWPATLVQPVGSPLSLECTVEGTSNPNLYWYRQAAGRGLQLLFYSVGIGQISSEVPQNLSASRPQDRQFILSSKKLLLSDSGFYLCAWSEGGGGNTIYFGEGSWLTVV.